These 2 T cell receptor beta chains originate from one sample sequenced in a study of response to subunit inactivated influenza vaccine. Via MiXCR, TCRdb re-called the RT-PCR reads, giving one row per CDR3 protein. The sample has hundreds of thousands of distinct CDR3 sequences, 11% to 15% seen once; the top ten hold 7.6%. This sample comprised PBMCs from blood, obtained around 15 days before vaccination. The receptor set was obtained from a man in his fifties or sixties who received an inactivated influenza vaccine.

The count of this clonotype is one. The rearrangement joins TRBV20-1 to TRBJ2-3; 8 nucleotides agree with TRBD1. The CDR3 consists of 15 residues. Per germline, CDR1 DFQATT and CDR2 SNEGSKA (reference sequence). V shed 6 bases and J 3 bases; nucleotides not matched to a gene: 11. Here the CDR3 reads CSARQGNLETDTQYF. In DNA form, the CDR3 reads TGCAGTGCCAGACAGGGGAACTTAGAAACAGATACGCAGTATTTT.

CDR3 protein: CASSRWTSGSINEQFF. CDR3 DNA: TGTGCCAGCAGCAGGTGGACTAGCGGGAGTATCAATGAGCAGTTCTTC. The chain has TRBV5-8 and TRBJ2-1, with 13 bases identical to TRBD2. The junction had 7 bases not matched to a gene; V was cut back by 4 bases and J by 6 bases. Germline V gene data show CDR1 as SGHTS and CDR2 as YDEGEE. The CDR3 is 16 amino acids.